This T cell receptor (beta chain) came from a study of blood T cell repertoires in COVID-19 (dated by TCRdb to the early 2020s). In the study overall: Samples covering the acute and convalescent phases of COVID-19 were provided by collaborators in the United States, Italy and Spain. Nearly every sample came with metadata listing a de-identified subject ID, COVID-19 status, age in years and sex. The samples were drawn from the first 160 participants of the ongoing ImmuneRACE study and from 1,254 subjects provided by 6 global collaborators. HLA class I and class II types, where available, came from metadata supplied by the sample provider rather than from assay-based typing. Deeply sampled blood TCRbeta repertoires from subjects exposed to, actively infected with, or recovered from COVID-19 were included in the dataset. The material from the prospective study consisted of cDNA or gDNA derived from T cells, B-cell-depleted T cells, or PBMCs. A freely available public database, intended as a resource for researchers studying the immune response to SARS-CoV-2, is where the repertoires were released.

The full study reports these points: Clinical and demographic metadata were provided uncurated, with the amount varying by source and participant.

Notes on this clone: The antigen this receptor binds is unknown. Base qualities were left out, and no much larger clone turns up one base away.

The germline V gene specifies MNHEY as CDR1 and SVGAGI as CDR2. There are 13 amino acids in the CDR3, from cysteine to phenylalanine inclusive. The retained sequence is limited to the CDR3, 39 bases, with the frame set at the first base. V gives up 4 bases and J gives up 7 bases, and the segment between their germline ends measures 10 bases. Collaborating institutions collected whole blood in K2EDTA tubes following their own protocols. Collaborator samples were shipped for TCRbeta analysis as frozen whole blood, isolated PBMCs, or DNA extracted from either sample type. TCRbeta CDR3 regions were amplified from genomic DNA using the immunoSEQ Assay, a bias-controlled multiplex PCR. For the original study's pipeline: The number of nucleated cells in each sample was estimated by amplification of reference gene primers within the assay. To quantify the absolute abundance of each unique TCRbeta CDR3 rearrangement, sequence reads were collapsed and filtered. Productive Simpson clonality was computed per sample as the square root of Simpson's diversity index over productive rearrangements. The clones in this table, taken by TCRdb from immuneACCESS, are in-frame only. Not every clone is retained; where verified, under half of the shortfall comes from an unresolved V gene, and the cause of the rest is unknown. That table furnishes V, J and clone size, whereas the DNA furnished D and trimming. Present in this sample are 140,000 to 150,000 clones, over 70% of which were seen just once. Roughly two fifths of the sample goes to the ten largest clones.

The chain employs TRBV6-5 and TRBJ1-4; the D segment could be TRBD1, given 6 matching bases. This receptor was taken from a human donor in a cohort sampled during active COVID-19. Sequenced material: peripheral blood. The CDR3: CASSSTGSEKLFF. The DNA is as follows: TGTGCCAGCAGTTCCACAGGGAGTGAAAAACTGTTTTTT.